What follows is one T cell receptor (beta chain) and its context. Its antigen is currently unknown. Trimming removed 0 bases from V and 3 bases from J, with 7 bases in between. CDR3 size: 13 residues. Germline CDR1 and CDR2: SGDLS and YYNGEE. This sample is part of a study of CD8+ T cells in alopecia areata. About the research overall: Tofacitinib dosing lasted 6 to 18 months, which was then followed by 6 months off drug. General study points: There was only one nonresponder, so it was unclear how baseline CD8+ expansion relates to response.

Sequencing used cDNA as its template, made by extracting RNA and reverse transcribing it. Sequencing was performed with immunoSEQ multiplex PCR; in TCRdb, only in-frame clones are kept and a portion is missing. The sample includes some 200,000 clones, about three fifths of them seen just once. As for treatment: oral pan-JAK inhibitor, 5-10 mg twice daily. Material: CD4+ T cells sorted from blood, obtained at week 4, from a patient treated with tofacitinib. The origin of this receptor is a human donor with alopecia areata. The rearrangement links TRBV9 to TRBJ2-7, with D uncertain. CDR3 in amino acids: CASSVAPVYEQYF. CDR3 nucleotides: TGTGCCAGCAGCGTAGCTCCGGTCTACGAGCAGTACTTC.